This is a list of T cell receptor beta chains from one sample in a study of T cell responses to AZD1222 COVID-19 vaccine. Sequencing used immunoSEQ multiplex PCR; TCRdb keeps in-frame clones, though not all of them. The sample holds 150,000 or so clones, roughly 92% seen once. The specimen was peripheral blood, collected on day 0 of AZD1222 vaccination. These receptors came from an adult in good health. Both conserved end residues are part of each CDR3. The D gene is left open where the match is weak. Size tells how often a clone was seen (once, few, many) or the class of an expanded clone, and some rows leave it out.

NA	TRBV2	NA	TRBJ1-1	CASSRSGGSDTEAFF	TGTGCCAGCAGTCGCTCGGGTGGCTCGGACACTGAAGCTTTCTTT
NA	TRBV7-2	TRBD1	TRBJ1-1	CASSSDNRGRRTEAFF	TGTGCCAGCAGCTCCGACAACAGGGGGCGGCGGACTGAAGCTTTCTTT
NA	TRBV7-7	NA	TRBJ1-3	CASSLAGTPGNTIYF	TGTGCCAGCAGCTTAGCGGGGACGCCTGGAAACACCATATATTTT
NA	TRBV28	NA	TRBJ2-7	CASRQVSYEQYF	TGTGCCAGTAGACAGGTATCCTACGAGCAGTACTTC
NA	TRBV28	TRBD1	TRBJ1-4	CASGPGDRGRREKLFF	TGTGCCAGCGGCCCCGGGGACAGGGGGCGCCGAGAAAAACTGTTTTTT
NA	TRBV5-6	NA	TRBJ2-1	CASSLVREQFF	TGTGCCAGCAGCTTGGTTAGGGAGCAGTTCTTC
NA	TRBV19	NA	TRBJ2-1	CASKVSRGRNEQFF	TGTGCCAGTAAGGTTAGTCGGGGGCGTAATGAGCAGTTCTTC
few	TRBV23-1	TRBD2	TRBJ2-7	CASSQAGWTSGSVPIPYEQYF	TGCGCCAGCAGTCAAGCGGGTTGGACTAGCGGGAGTGTCCCGATACCTTACGAGCAGTACTTC
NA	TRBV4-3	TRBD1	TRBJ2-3	CASSQQTGGNTDTQYF	TGCGCCAGCAGCCAGCAAACAGGGGGAAACACAGATACGCAGTATTTT
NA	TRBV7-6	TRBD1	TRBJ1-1	CASSLAAGTGRNTEAFF	TGTGCCAGCAGCTTAGCGGCTGGGACAGGTCGGAACACTGAAGCTTTCTTT
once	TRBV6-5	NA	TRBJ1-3	CASSYSSRFSGNTIYF	TGTGCCAGCAGTTACTCTTCACGGTTCTCTGGAAACACCATATATTTT
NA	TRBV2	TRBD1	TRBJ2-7	CATEGAGPYEQYF	TGTGCCACCGAGGGGGCAGGTCCATACGAGCAGTACTTC
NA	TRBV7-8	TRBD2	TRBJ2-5	CASRPSLLAGLGETQYF	TGTGCCAGCAGACCCTCCTTACTAGCGGGGTTGGGGGAGACCCAGTACTTC
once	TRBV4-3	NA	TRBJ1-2	CASSQEPQGLSGYTF	TGCGCCAGCAGCCAAGAGCCGCAGGGGTTGAGTGGCTACACCTTC
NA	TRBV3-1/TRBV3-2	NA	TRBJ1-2	CASSQTSGYGYTF	TGTGCCAGCAGCCAAACGTCAGGCTATGGCTACACCTTC
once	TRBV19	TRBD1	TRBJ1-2	CASSRDGTGGDGYTF	TGTGCCAGTAGTAGAGACGGGACAGGGGGCGATGGCTACACCTTC
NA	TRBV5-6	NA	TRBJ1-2	CASSLWGDLRGYTF	TGTGCCAGCAGCTTGTGGGGGGACCTTCGGGGCTACACCTTC
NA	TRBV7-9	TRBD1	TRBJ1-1	CASSARTGSSTEAFF	TGTGCCAGCAGCGCCCGGACAGGGTCGAGCACTGAAGCTTTCTTT
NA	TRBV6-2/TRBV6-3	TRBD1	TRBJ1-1	CASSYGTGGTEAFF	TGTGCCAGCAGTTATGGCACAGGGGGTACTGAAGCTTTCTTT
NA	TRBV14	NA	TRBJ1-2	CASSQAVGQSYGYTF	TGTGCCAGCAGCCAAGCAGTAGGACAGAGCTATGGCTACACCTTC
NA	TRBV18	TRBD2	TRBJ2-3	CASSPSLRGVESSTDTQYF	TGTGCCAGCTCACCTTCCCTTCGGGGGGTGGAGTCTAGCACAGATACGCAGTATTTT
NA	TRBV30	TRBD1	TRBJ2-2	CAWGTGVGELFF	TGTGCCTGGGGGACAGGGGTCGGGGAGCTGTTTTTT
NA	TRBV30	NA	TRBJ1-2	CAWSSVAYGYTF	TGTGCCTGGAGTTCGGTGGCGTATGGCTACACCTTC
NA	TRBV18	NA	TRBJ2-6	CASSPTVPNYSGANVLTF	TGTGCCAGCTCACCGACAGTCCCCAACTACTCTGGGGCCAACGTCCTGACTTTC
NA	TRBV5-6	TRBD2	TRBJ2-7	CASSLEAGTHEQYF	TGTGCCAGCAGCTTGGAAGCGGGAACCCACGAGCAGTACTTC
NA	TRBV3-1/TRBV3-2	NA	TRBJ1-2	CASSPQAVNRVYTF	TGTGCCAGCAGCCCGCAAGCGGTCAACCGTGTCTACACCTTC
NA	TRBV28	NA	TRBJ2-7	CASSTDREGGEQYF	TGTGCCAGCAGTACCGACAGGGAGGGAGGCGAGCAGTACTTC
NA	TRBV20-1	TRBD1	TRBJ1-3	CSASDGTGRGNTIYF	TGCAGTGCTAGTGATGGGACAGGGAGAGGAAACACCATATATTTT
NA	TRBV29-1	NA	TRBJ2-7	CSVRGSYEQYF	TGCAGCGTCAGGGGCTCCTACGAGCAGTACTTC